These 17 T cell receptor beta chains were sequenced from one sample in a study of blood T cell repertoires in COVID-19. Only in-frame clones appear in the TCRdb table, and some are missing; sequencing was by immunoSEQ multiplex PCR. The sample holds about 380,000 clones, approximately 90% seen once. Material for sequencing was PBMCs or T cells enriched from blood (not recorded which). These receptors originate from a young woman who had recovered from COVID-19.

This chain connects TRBV28 to TRBJ1-1; a possible D gene is TRBD1 (6 bases). Trimming removed 7 bases from V and 0 bases from J, with 12 bases in between. The V gene's germline CDR1 is MDHEN and CDR2 SYDVKM. The CDR3 loop spans 14 amino acids. The CDR3 DNA reads as TGTGCCAGCAATGGGACACCCATGAACACTGAAGCTTTCTTT. Its protein product is CASNGTPMNTEAFF.

J is TRBJ1-5 and V is TRBV21-1; the DNA was not used to check the table's D call, TRBD1. TRBV21-1 is recorded as a pseudogene. The CDR3 sequence is 17 residues long. CDR3 protein: CASSEMGSDRGGQPQHF. The CDR3 coding sequence is TGTGCCAGCAGCGAAATGGGTTCGGACAGGGGCGGTCAGCCCCAGCATTTT.

This chain connects TRBV9 to TRBJ2-1; 14 bases align to TRBD2. Germline CDR1 and CDR2: SGDLS and YYNGEE. The CDR3 consists of 18 residues. After removal of 4 bases from V and 4 bases from J, the junction contained 10 bases not matched to a gene. CDR3 coding DNA: TGTGCCAGCAGCCCTCGGACTAGCGGGGGGCGAATGTACAATGAGCAGTTCTTC. Translation: CASSPRTSGGRMYNEQFF.

This chain joins TRBV3-1 (or the pseudogene TRBV3-2) and TRBJ2-1; TRBD2 agrees at 7 bases. This CDR3 is built from 21 residues. The germline V gene has CDR1 LGHDT and CDR2 YNNKEL (reference sequence). J gave up 0 bases and V 2 bases, and 19 bases lay outside the gene matches. This CDR3 is CASSQIFWTREDVNSYNEQFF. CDR3 DNA: TGTGCCAGCAGCCAAATTTTTTGGACTAGAGAAGACGTTAACTCCTACAATGAGCAGTTCTTC.

The chain uses TRBV9 and TRBJ1-6; tentative D call: TRBD1 (6 bases). This CDR3 has 14 amino acids. Per the germline V gene, CDR1 is SGDLS and CDR2 is YYNGEE. With 4 bases removed from V and 8 bases from J, the gap between germline ends came to 13 bases. CDR3 amino acids: CASSLPGEYSPLHF. In nucleotides, the CDR3 is TGTGCCAGCAGCCTACCAGGGGAGTATTCACCCCTCCACTTT.

The chain couples TRBV10-1 to TRBJ2-3; 7 nucleotides align to TRBD1. Germline V gene data show CDR1 as WNHNN and CDR2 as SYGVQD (reference sequence). V gave up 6 bases and J gave up 7 bases; unmatched junction bases: 13. This CDR3 spans 15 amino acids. The CDR3 DNA is TGCGCCAGCAGCAACCTACAGGGGAAGGAGCATACGCAGTATTTT. Amino acid sequence: CASSNLQGKEHTQYF.

V is TRBV5-5 and J is TRBJ2-3; the D is unclear. This CDR3 region has 12 residues. Germline V gene sequence: CDR1 SGHKS, CDR2 YYEKEE (reference sequence). V lost 1 base to trimming and J lost 6 bases, with 6 bases between them. The CDR3, as DNA: TGTGCCAGCAGCTTGTCCCGTGATACGCAGTATTTT. Translation gives CASSLSRDTQYF. Together with reference TRBV5-5 and TRBJ2-3, the CDR3 gives the full variable domain: DAGVTQSPTHLIKTRGQQVTLRCSPISGHKSVSWYQQVLGQGPQFIFQYYEKEERGRGNFPDRFSARQFPNYSSELNVNALLLGDSALYLCASSLSRDTQYFGPGTRLTVL.

This clone was counted once. The J gene is TRBJ2-3, the V gene TRBV30; 10 nucleotides line up with TRBD1. CDR1 is GTSNPN and CDR2 is SVGIG in the germline V gene (reference sequence). CDR3 length: 15 residues. The ends lost 8 bases at V and 2 bases at J; junction bases unmatched: 10. The CDR3 region has the DNA TGTGCCCGCACTCCGGGACAGGGGTTCACAGATACGCAGTATTTT. This codes for CARTPGQGFTDTQYF. Based on the CDR3 plus reference TRBV30 and TRBJ2-3, the full variable domain is SQTIHQWPATLVQPVGSPLSLECTVEGTSNPNLYWYRQAAGRGLQLLFYSVGIGQISSEVPQNLSASRPQDRQFILSSKKLLLSDSGFYLCARTPGQGFTDTQYFGPGTRLTVL.

V usage is TRBV19 and J usage is TRBJ2-3, with a tentative D call TRBD2 (6 bases). Germline lookup yields CDR1 LNHDA and CDR2 SQIVND (reference sequence). The length of the CDR3 is 15 residues. V shed 4 bases and J shed 4 bases, with 15 bases lying between them. CDR3 bases: TGTGCCAGTAGTAATCAGGCTGGCGGGGCAGATACGCAGTATTTT. Protein: CASSNQAGGADTQYF.

V usage is TRBV7-9 and J usage is TRBJ1-1, with D uncertain. The germline gives CDR1 SEHNR, CDR2 FQNEAQ (reference sequence). The CDR3 consists of 15 residues. V was trimmed by 2 bases and J by 1 base, leaving 11 bases between them. The CDR3 DNA is TGTGCCAGCAGCTTATATTCACAGCCGAACACTGAAGCTTTCTTT. This codes for CASSLYSQPNTEAFF.

The chain is built from TRBV19 and TRBJ1-5, with D possibly being TRBD1 (6 bases). The CDR3 is 16 residues long. V was clipped by 7 bases and J by 0 bases, with 16 bases between them. Germline V gene sequence: CDR1 LNHDA, CDR2 SQIVND (reference sequence). The CDR3 region has the DNA TGTGCCAGTACTCTATATACGGACAGTAGCAATCAGCCCCAGCATTTT. It yields the protein CASTLYTDSSNQPQHF.

The rearrangement joins TRBV4-1 to TRBJ1-1, with D perhaps matching TRBD1 (5 bases). Per the germline V gene, CDR1 is MGHRA and CDR2 is YSYEKL. V was trimmed by 3 bases and J by 5 bases, leaving 16 bases between them. This CDR3 is built from 15 residues. The DNA for the CDR3 is TGCGCCAGCAGCCACCAACCCAGGGAAAGGACTGAAGCTTTCTTT. Translating it yields CASSHQPRERTEAFF.

V is TRBV6-4 and J is TRBJ2-6, with TRBD2 identical over 7 bases. There are 13 residues in the CDR3. Per germline, CDR1 MRHNA and CDR2 SNTAGT. CDR3 bases: TGTGCAGCGGGAAACTCTGGGGCCAACGTCCTGACTTTC. Amino acids: CAAGNSGANVLTF.

The chain has TRBV5-1 and TRBJ2-7, with a tentative D call TRBD2 (6 bases). Germline V gene data show CDR1 as SGHRS and CDR2 as YFSETQ. Trimming took off 2 bases at V and 7 bases at J, with 13 bases between the two ends. The CDR3 runs 13 residues. This CDR3 reads CASSFGSAGEQYF. Written as DNA, the CDR3 is TGCGCCAGCAGCTTCGGTAGTGCGGGGGAGCAGTACTTC.

The chain combines TRBV7-8 with TRBJ2-3; D is unclear. The germline V gene has CDR1 SGHVS and CDR2 FQNEAQ. The CDR3 extends over 13 amino acids. Trimming shortened V by 4 bases and J by 5 bases, and 10 bases separated the two germline ends. For the CDR3, the DNA is TGTGCCAGCAGCTCTACGCGTGAAGATACGCAGTATTTT. This sequence encodes CASSSTREDTQYF.

The chain couples TRBV7-8 to TRBJ1-2; TRBD1 might be the D (5 bases). This CDR3 is 15 amino acids long. The germline V gene has CDR1 SGHVS and CDR2 FQNEAQ. V lost 1 base to trimming and J lost 4 bases, with 13 bases between them. CDR3 sequence: CASSLVRGDLYGYTF. In DNA, the CDR3 is TGTGCCAGCAGCTTAGTACGGGGGGACCTCTATGGCTACACCTTC.

The V call is TRBV5-5, the J call TRBJ1-1; D is perhaps TRBD1 (6 bases). The germline V and J ends were trimmed by 2 bases and 0 bases, with 8 bases remaining between them. Germline V CDR1 and CDR2: SGHKS, YYEKEE (reference sequence). The CDR3 has 14 amino acids. This CDR3 reads CASSFRTVNTEAFF. The CDR3, as DNA: TGTGCCAGCAGCTTCCGGACAGTGAACACTGAAGCTTTCTTT.